One sample yielded the 8 T cell receptor beta chains listed below, sequenced in a study of shared clonotypes between healthy human individuals. TCRdb's table, derived via immunoSEQ multiplex PCR, lists solely in-frame clones and lacks some. The sample lists 700,000 to 950,000 clones; 95% to 97% were seen once. CD45RO-negative, CCR7-selected cells formed the naive CD8 fraction, which excluded terminally differentiated effector memory CD45RA+ cells. Sample: naive CD8+ T cells sorted from blood. The receptors shown here come from a man aged 30 to 45 in good health.

The chain employs TRBV7-9 and TRBJ2-7; 14 nucleotides agree with TRBD2. Trimming at V came to 1 base and at J to 1 base, leaving 6 bases not matched to a gene. Germline V gives CDR1 SEHNR, CDR2 FQNEAQ (reference sequence). This CDR3 is 18 amino acids long. The CDR3: CASSLDFRTSGRSYEQYF. The CDR3 bases are TGTGCCAGCAGCTTAGATTTTCGGACTAGCGGGAGGTCCTACGAGCAGTACTTC.

The rearrangement uses TRBV7-6 and TRBJ2-1, with 10 bases aligning to TRBD1. Germline CDR1 and CDR2: SGHVS and FNYEAQ. Unmatched junction bases numbered 7, after V lost 6 bases and J lost 8 bases. The CDR3 consists of 14 residues. The CDR3 DNA reads as TGTGCCAGCAGTCAGACAGGGGGCGCCTATGAGCAGTTCTTC. Its translation: CASSQTGGAYEQFF.

The J gene is TRBJ1-2, the V gene TRBV4-1, with D hard to call. The V gene lost 1 base and the J gene lost 4 bases, with 16 bases spanning the gap. The CDR3 is made up of 16 amino acids. The germline V gene has CDR1 MGHRA and CDR2 YSYEKL. The CDR3 protein is CASSQVSEDWSYGYTF. CDR3 DNA sequence: TGCGCCAGCAGCCAAGTGTCGGAGGATTGGTCCTATGGCTACACCTTC.

The V call is TRBV5-8, the J call TRBJ2-1; a weak D match, TRBD2 (5 bases). The CDR3 is 12 residues long. V was pared by 0 bases and J by 9 bases, with 7 bases between. Looked up from germline, CDR1 is SGHTS and CDR2 is YDEGEE. CDR3 sequence: CASSLGGIEQFF. The CDR3 DNA reads TGTGCCAGCAGCTTGGGAGGGATTGAGCAGTTCTTC.

This chain connects TRBV27 to TRBJ1-5; a weak D match, TRBD1 (6 bases). The V end was cut by 6 bases, the J end by 0 bases, with 12 bases between. CDR3 length: 15 amino acids. CDR1 and CDR2 (germline): MNHEY, SMNVEV (reference sequence). The CDR3 here is CASSKGHYSNQPQHF. CDR3 bases: TGTGCCAGCAGCAAGGGACATTATAGCAATCAGCCCCAGCATTTT.

This clone was seen once. The chain is built from TRBV19 and TRBJ2-7; TRBD1 matches 8 bases. Germline CDR1 is LNHDA and CDR2 is SQIVND (reference sequence). The CDR3 extends over 14 amino acids. V lost 4 bases to trimming and J lost 5 bases; unmatched junction nucleotides: 7. CDR3 nucleotide sequence: TGTGCCAGTAGTAAAACCGCAGGGGGCCACGAGCAGTACTTC. Translating it yields CASSKTAGGHEQYF.

The chain is built from TRBV15 and TRBJ1-2; no clear D. This CDR3 contains 12 residues. V lost 0 bases and J lost 13, with 12 bases in between. The germline gives CDR1 LNHNV, CDR2 YYDKDF (reference sequence). Here the CDR3 DNA reads TGTGCCACCAGCAGAGATTCCGGAACCTCCACCTTC. Amino acid sequence: CATSRDSGTSTF.

The rearrangement links TRBV29-1 to TRBJ2-7; a weak D match, TRBD2 (7 bases). The V gene's germline CDR1 is SQVTM and CDR2 ANQGSEA. This CDR3 spans 15 amino acids. Trimming took off 0 bases at V and 3 bases at J, with 15 bases between the two ends. This CDR3 is CSVEDQTAGHYEQYF. The CDR3 coding sequence is TGCAGCGTTGAAGATCAGACAGCGGGACACTACGAGCAGTACTTC.